The next 29 T cell receptor beta chains were all read from a single sample in a study of blood T cell repertoires in COVID-19 (TCRdb year 2020). Library prep was done by the immunoSEQ multiplex PCR assay. This immuneACCESS table, as held by TCRdb, lists in-frame sequences with V and J called but not all clones. Of the missing ones, under half trace to an unresolved V gene in checked studies; the others have no known cause. Counted in this sample were tens of thousands of clones; under 85% of them appeared once. The top ten constitute approximately 3% of the sample. Material for sequencing was peripheral blood. The receptors were sampled from an elderly woman with COVID-19, enrolled during active disease.

This clone was picked up one time. The chain is built from TRBV6-1 and TRBJ1-2; D might be TRBD1 (5 bases). In germline, CDR1 is MNHNS, CDR2 SASEGT. The V end lost 5 bases, the J end lost 8 bases, and 15 bases lay between the germline ends. This CDR3 has 13 residues. This CDR3 is CASSLAGGAGYTF. As DNA, the CDR3 is TGTGCCAGCAGTCTCGCCGGGGGTGCAGGCTACACCTTC.

The rearrangement joins TRBV19 to TRBJ2-5, with 13 positions matching TRBD2. Trimming at V came to 3 bases and at J to 7 bases, leaving 8 bases not matched to a gene. The CDR3 extends over 16 amino acids. CDR1 is LNHDA and CDR2 is SQIVND in the germline V gene (reference sequence). In DNA form, the CDR3 reads TGTGCCAGTAGTATTGAACTAGCGGGGGGGTCAGGGACCCAGTACTTC. It yields the protein CASSIELAGGSGTQYF.

This chain joins TRBV5-4 and TRBJ2-2; tentatively, D is TRBD1 (6 bases). With 5 bases removed from V and 4 bases from J, the gap between germline ends came to 18 bases. Per the germline V gene, CDR1 is SGHNT and CDR2 is YYREEE (reference sequence). This CDR3 has 16 amino acids. CDR3 nucleotides: TGTGCCAGCAGGGTTTCTGGGACACCGTTCACCGGGGAGCTGTTTTTT. It specifies CASRVSGTPFTGELFF.

The chain combines TRBV28 with TRBJ1-2, with D unclear. Trimming took 6 bases from V and 3 from J, leaving 14 bases between them. CDR3 length: 14 amino acids. Germline V gene data show CDR1 as MDHEN and CDR2 as SYDVKM. The CDR3 here is CASSRTAGYYGYTF. DNA of the CDR3: TGTGCCAGCAGCCGAACGGCGGGGTACTATGGCTACACCTTC.

This clone was observed once. The rearrangement uses TRBV2 and TRBJ1-5; weak D call: TRBD1 (6 bases). V was shortened by 3 bases and J by 1 base, with 13 bases between the two germline ends. This CDR3 is built from 16 residues. Germline loops: CDR1 SNHLY, CDR2 FYNNEI. Here the CDR3 DNA reads TGTGCCAGCAGTGATTGGGTAACAGGGAGCAATCAGCCCCAGCATTTT. Translated, it gives CASSDWVTGSNQPQHF.

The V gene is TRBV4-2, the J gene TRBJ2-2, with TRBD2 matching 10 bases. CDR3 size: 17 residues. Losses at the gene ends were 0 bases for V and 4 bases for J; bases not matched to a gene: 5. Looked up from germline, CDR1 is LGHNA and CDR2 is YNFKEQ. CDR3 region: CASSQDGAGGITGELFF. The DNA of the CDR3 is TGTGCCAGCAGCCAAGATGGAGCGGGAGGGATCACCGGGGAGCTGTTTTTT.

This clone was counted a few times. The rearrangement joins TRBV30 to TRBJ1-5, with D possibly being TRBD1 (6 bases). The length of the CDR3 is 13 residues. Germline CDR1 and CDR2: GTSNPN and SVGIG (reference sequence). Trimming took 1 base from V and 5 from J, leaving 9 bases between them. Here the CDR3 DNA reads TGTGCCTGGAGTGAACAGGGTTATCAGCCCCAGCATTTT. Translated: CAWSEQGYQPQHF.

J is TRBJ1-5 and V is TRBV5-4; 7 bases are shared with TRBD1. This CDR3 has 12 amino acids. In germline, CDR1 is SGHNT, CDR2 YYREEE (reference sequence). After removal of 3 bases from V and 9 bases from J, the junction contained 3 bases not matched to a gene. The CDR3 DNA sequence: TGTGCCAGCAGCTACAGGGGTGGGCCCCAGCATTTT. Protein: CASSYRGGPQHF.

The chain has TRBV27 and TRBJ2-2; D is unresolved. Per germline, CDR1 MNHEY and CDR2 SMNVEV (reference sequence). The V gene lost 2 bases and the J gene lost 0 bases, with 7 bases spanning the gap. The CDR3 spans 15 residues. CDR3 residues: CASSLGPTNTGELFF. Written as DNA, the CDR3 is TGTGCCAGCAGTTTAGGCCCAACGAACACCGGGGAGCTGTTTTTT.

This CDR3 reads CASSNSGTGKEKLFF. The DNA of the CDR3 is TGTGCCAGCAGTAATTCCGGGACAGGGAAAGAAAAACTGTTTTTT. This rearrangement joins TRBV28 to TRBJ1-4; 9 bases are a match to TRBD1. The V gene end was trimmed by 5 bases and the J gene end by 8 bases; junction bases not matched to a gene: 9. Germline V lookup: CDR1 MDHEN, CDR2 SYDVKM. The CDR3 totals 15 residues.

This clone was recorded once. This chain's CDR3 is CASSGDRYNEQFF. CDR3 DNA: TGTGCCAGCAGCGGGGACAGATACAATGAGCAGTTCTTC. The chain uses TRBV5-4 and TRBJ2-1; 7 bases match TRBD1. CDR3 length: 13 amino acids. The germline CDR1 and CDR2 sequences are SGHNT and YYREEE (reference sequence). The V and J ends lost 4 bases and 4 bases, in that order; junction bases with no gene match: 2.

The chain joins TRBV18 to TRBJ2-3; no definite D call. V shed 3 bases and J shed 1 base, with 8 bases lying between them. The CDR3 contains 14 residues. Germline V gives CDR1 KGHSH, CDR2 LQKENI. As DNA, the CDR3 is TGTGCCAGCTCACCTTGGCCCGGCACAGATACGCAGTATTTT. The encoded protein is CASSPWPGTDTQYF.

The V call is TRBV18, the J call TRBJ2-7; D remains unclear. V was pared by 1 base and J by 5 bases, with 9 bases between. This CDR3 region has 13 residues. Germline-derived CDR1 and CDR2 are KGHSH and LQKENI. In DNA form, the CDR3 reads TGTGCCAGCTCACCACACTACGGAGACGAGCAGTACTTC. Protein sequence: CASSPHYGDEQYF.

The rearrangement links TRBV13 to TRBJ2-4; D is perhaps TRBD2 (6 bases). Germline CDR1 PRHDT, CDR2 FYEKMQ (reference sequence). The CDR3 has 15 residues. V gave up 5 bases and J gave up 7 bases, with 18 bases separating them. CDR3 sequence: CASSPWGDAWNIQYF. The CDR3 DNA is TGTGCCAGCAGCCCCTGGGGGGATGCATGGAACATTCAGTACTTC.

The chain uses TRBV30 and TRBJ2-7; the D gene is possibly TRBD1 (5 bases). Germline CDR1 and CDR2: GTSNPN and SVGIG (reference sequence). Between the trimmed V and J ends, which lost 4 bases and 3 bases, there was a span of 19 bases. CDR3 length: 15 residues. Written as DNA, the CDR3 is TGTGCCTGGACCAGAAAGGGGAACAAAGACTACGAGCAGTACTTC. Translating gives CAWTRKGNKDYEQYF.

The J gene is TRBJ2-7, the V gene TRBV7-5; TRBD2 is the table's D call and was not checked against the DNA. TRBV7-5 is a known pseudogene. The length of the CDR3 is 16 residues. CDR3 amino acids: CARSPVTSGDSYEQYF. CDR3 DNA sequence: TGTGCCAGAAGCCCCGTGACTAGCGGGGACTCCTACGAGCAGTACTTC.

The chain has TRBV6-5 and TRBJ2-1; TRBD2 aligns across 11 bases. The length of the CDR3 is 15 residues. The V gene end was trimmed by 5 bases and the J gene end by 8 bases; junction bases not matched to a gene: 8. Germline V gene lookup returns CDR1 MNHEY and CDR2 SVGAGI. CDR3 nucleotides: TGTGCCAGCAGTACCCTAGCGGGGGGCAGGGATGAGCAGTTCTTC. It encodes CASSTLAGGRDEQFF.

The count of this clone is one. The chain links TRBV5-4 to TRBJ1-3; D gene ambiguous. V was trimmed by 4 bases and J by 5 bases, leaving 10 bases between them. Germline loops: CDR1 SGHNT, CDR2 YYREEE (reference sequence). CDR3 length: 13 amino acids. The DNA of the CDR3 is TGTGCCAGCAGCCGGCCCGACAGAAACACCATATATTTT. It yields the protein CASSRPDRNTIYF.

The chain has TRBV18 and TRBJ2-5, with D perhaps TRBD2 (5 bases). CDR1 is KGHSH and CDR2 is LQKENI in the germline V gene. The CDR3 is 15 residues long. Trimming cost V 3 bases and J 1 base, with 12 bases left between them. CDR3 protein: CASSPSRVAQETQYF. CDR3 bases: TGTGCCAGCTCACCGTCGAGGGTCGCCCAAGAGACCCAGTACTTC.

The rearrangement links TRBV7-8 to TRBJ2-7; tentative D call: TRBD1 (5 bases). Germline CDR1 reads SGHVS; CDR2 reads FQNEAQ. The V end was cut by 8 bases, the J end by 0 bases, with 14 bases between. This CDR3 has 14 residues. The CDR3 DNA reads TGTGCCAGCGGCGGACAACCCAACTCCTACGAGCAGTACTTC. Protein: CASGGQPNSYEQYF.

The rearrangement joins TRBV6-1 to TRBJ2-7; 9 bases agree with TRBD1. The CDR3 extends over 14 amino acids. The V and J ends lost 3 bases and 7 bases, in that order; junction bases with no gene match: 7. Germline CDR1 and CDR2: MNHNS and SASEGT. Here the CDR3 reads CASSELQGAGEQYF. The CDR3, as DNA: TGTGCCAGCAGTGAGCTACAGGGGGCCGGAGAGCAGTACTTC.

This chain connects TRBV24-1 to TRBJ1-1; 10 bases map to TRBD1. V dropped 9 bases and J dropped 1; count of bases not matched to a gene: 10. The germline CDR1 and CDR2 sequences are KGHDR and SFDVKD. There are 16 residues in the CDR3. The CDR3 reads CATRQGALWGNTEAFF. Here the CDR3 DNA reads TGTGCCACCCGACAGGGGGCTTTGTGGGGGAACACTGAAGCTTTCTTT.

J is TRBJ1-3 and V is TRBV2; no reliable D call. V dropped 5 bases and J dropped 0 bases, with 11 bases sitting between them. CDR1 is SNHLY and CDR2 is FYNNEI in the germline V gene. The CDR3 consists of 15 residues. In nucleotides, the CDR3 is TGTGCCAGCAGTTCGCCCTACAGCTCTGGAAACACCATATATTTT. Protein product: CASSSPYSSGNTIYF.

The V and J genes are TRBV30 and TRBJ2-7; no definite D call. CDR3 length equals 14 residues. CDR1 is GTSNPN and CDR2 is SVGIG in the germline V gene (reference sequence). V was shortened by 3 bases and J by 4 bases, with 16 bases between the two germline ends. Here the CDR3 reads CAWRHTVTHYEQYF. CDR3 bases: TGTGCCTGGAGGCACACAGTAACACATTACGAGCAGTACTTC.

This clone was seen only once. V usage is TRBV3-1 (or the pseudogene TRBV3-2) and J usage is TRBJ1-1; D is undetermined. Germline CDR1 and CDR2: LGHDT and YNNKEL (reference sequence). V shed 3 bases and J shed 2 bases, with 4 bases lying between them. The length of the CDR3 is 12 residues. The CDR3 here is CASSQANTEAFF. The DNA for the CDR3 is TGTGCCAGCAGCCAGGCCAACACTGAAGCTTTCTTT.

This rearrangement joins TRBV15 to TRBJ2-6; D is unresolved. V lost 1 base and J lost 2, with 6 bases in between. The germline gives CDR1 LNHNV, CDR2 YYDKDF (reference sequence). This CDR3 has 15 residues. CDR3 nucleotides: TGTGCCACCAGCAGAGTCCGGGCTGGGGCCAACGTCCTGACTTTC. Translating it yields CATSRVRAGANVLTF. The full variable domain, with the rest looked up from reference TRBV15 and TRBJ2-6, is DAMVIQNPRYQVTQFGKPVTLSCSQTLNHNVMYWYQQKSSQAPKLLFHYYDKDFNNEADTPDNFQSRRPNTSFCFLDIRSPGLGDTAMYLCATSRVRAGANVLTFGAGSRLTVL.

The J gene is TRBJ2-2, the V gene TRBV5-1, with D perhaps TRBD2 (6 bases). The germline gives CDR1 SGHRS, CDR2 YFSETQ. The V gene lost 0 bases and the J gene lost 0 bases, with 9 bases spanning the gap. This CDR3 region has 16 residues. Here the CDR3 reads CASSLELAANTGELFF. CDR3 in DNA: TGCGCCAGCAGCTTGGAACTAGCAGCGAACACCGGGGAGCTGTTTTTT.

The rearrangement links TRBV15 to TRBJ1-2; D remains ambiguous. The germline V and J ends were trimmed by 0 bases and 4 bases, with 6 bases remaining between them. The CDR3 extends over 13 amino acids. Germline CDR1 is LNHNV and CDR2 is YYDKDF (reference sequence). The CDR3 reads CATSRDVSYGYTF. The CDR3 DNA sequence: TGTGCCACCAGCAGAGATGTATCCTATGGCTACACCTTC.

The chain combines TRBV18 with TRBJ2-7; 10 nucleotides line up with TRBD2. The CDR3 covers 15 residues. V lost 4 bases and J lost 6; bases outside the gene matches: 9. Germline V gene sequence: CDR1 KGHSH, CDR2 LQKENI. The CDR3 DNA reads TGTGCCAGCTCACGATCTAGCGGGAGCTTGGGCGAGCAGTACTTC. It is translated as CASSRSSGSLGEQYF.